The present TCR beta chain was sequenced within a study of glioma-infiltrating T cells. With 3 bases removed from V and 4 bases from J, the gap between germline ends came to 12 bases. This CDR3 spans 14 amino acids. CDR1 and CDR2 (germline): LNHDA, SQIVND (reference sequence). Study results and limitations: Only very few CDR3 sequences appeared in both tissue and blood.

Amplification of TCR alpha and beta CDR3 regions from RNA used iRepertoire nested multiplex PCR. Tissue mRNA or PBMC total RNA, about 90-400 ng, went into one-step reverse transcription and amplification. MiXCR, run by TCRdb on the multiplex PCR reads, gives a single entry per CDR3 protein. Of around 140,000 distinct CDR3 sequences in the sample, about two fifths were seen once. Comments on this clonotype: The antigen remains unidentified.

The chain carries TRBV19 and TRBJ2-5, with a possible D match to TRBD1 (5 bases). Sequencing was done on a sample of glioma tissue, nonneoplastic brain tissue, or PBMCs (not recorded which). The clonotype comes from a human donor with low-grade glioma or glioblastoma, undergoing nonglioma brain surgery, or in good health (not recorded which). CDR3: CASSIGQDRETQYF. CDR3 in DNA: TGTGCCAGTAGTATCGGACAAGATCGAGAGACCCAGTACTTC.